The 21 T cell receptor beta chains in this list originate from one sample, sequenced in a study of cytomegalovirus exposure and HLA in healthy donors. The PCR had 60 Vbeta and 13 Jbeta primers. Some clones are missing from TCRdb's copy, which holds only in-frame ones; the method was immunoSEQ multiplex PCR. The sample yields about 98,000 clones, roughly 77% seen once. Sample: PBMCs. These TCRs come from a man in his forties or fifties in good health and CMV-seronegative.

The rearrangement uses TRBV6-5 and TRBJ2-4; a weak D match, TRBD2 (5 bases). The CDR3 totals 14 residues. V lost 6 bases and J lost 2, with 11 bases in between. Looked up from germline, CDR1 is MNHEY and CDR2 is SVGAGI. This chain's CDR3 is CASSLRETKNIQYF. As DNA, the CDR3 is TGTGCCAGCAGCCTAAGGGAGACCAAAAACATTCAGTACTTC.

The chain carries TRBV7-2 and TRBJ2-1; maybe TRBD1 (6 bases). The V end was cut by 4 bases, the J end by 3 bases, with 16 bases between. This CDR3 has 16 residues. Germline assignment: CDR1 SGHTA and CDR2 FQGNSA. The CDR3 nucleotides read TGTGCCAGCAGCTCCTCAGCAGGGGCCGGCTACAATGAGCAGTTCTTC. It specifies CASSSSAGAGYNEQFF.

The J gene is TRBJ1-1, the V gene TRBV11-2, with TRBD1 matching over 11 bases. The CDR3 covers 17 residues. CDR1 is SGHAT, CDR2 FQNNGV, per germline. Losses at the gene ends were 2 bases for V and 1 base for J; bases not matched to a gene: 6. The CDR3 here is CASSLSRGQGANTEAFF. The CDR3, as DNA: TGTGCCAGCAGCTTATCTCGAGGACAGGGGGCGAACACTGAAGCTTTCTTT.

V usage is TRBV5-1 and J usage is TRBJ2-2, with D possibly TRBD1 on 5 matching bases. The CDR3 is 14 amino acids. Looked up from germline, CDR1 is SGHRS and CDR2 is YFSETQ. V dropped 1 base and J dropped 7 bases, with 11 bases sitting between them. The CDR3: CASSLYRGIGELFF. In nucleotides, the CDR3 is TGCGCCAGCAGCTTGTATAGGGGTATCGGGGAGCTGTTTTTT. Full variable domain (remainder filled in from reference TRBV5-1 and TRBJ2-2): KAGVTQTPRYLIKTRGQQVTLSCSPISGHRSVSWYQQTPGQGLQFLFEYFSETQRNKGNFPGRFSGRQFSNSRSEMNVSTLELGDSALYLCASSLYRGIGELFFGEGSRLTVL.

V and J are TRBV5-4 and TRBJ2-5; no clear D. TRBJ2-7 matches the DNA end more closely, so the J call is doubtful. Germline V lookup: CDR1 SGHNT, CDR2 YYREEE (reference sequence). This CDR3 region has 13 residues. CDR3 bases: TGTGCCAGCAGCTCCAAATGGGGCTACGAGCAGTACTTC. This codes for CASSSKWGYEQYF.

As regards this clone: Mismatch with germline at one junction end may stem from a read error. The J gene is TRBJ2-4, the V gene TRBV15; D is possibly TRBD2 (5 bases). Germline V CDR1 and CDR2: LNHNV, YYDKDF (reference sequence). This CDR3 has 12 residues. The CDR3 reads CATSSSPGILNF. The CDR3 coding sequence is TGTGCCACCAGCAGTTCTCCCGGGATTCTGAACTTC.

This chain connects TRBV7-2 to TRBJ2-7; D remains unclear. V lost 0 bases to trimming and J lost 1 base, with 7 bases between them. This CDR3 region has 14 residues. Germline V gene lookup returns CDR1 SGHTA and CDR2 FQGNSA. CDR3: CASSLAARSYEQYF. The CDR3, as DNA: TGTGCCAGCAGCTTAGCCGCCAGATCCTACGAGCAGTACTTC.

This chain links TRBV11-2 with TRBJ1-1, with 10 bases fitting TRBD1. Germline CDR1 is SGHAT and CDR2 is FQNNGV. CDR3 size: 16 residues. The V and J ends lost 7 bases and 3 bases, in that order; junction bases with no gene match: 11. In DNA form, the CDR3 reads TGTGCCAGCAAGAAAAAACTGACAGGGGGCCACACTGAAGCTTTCTTT. The encoded protein is CASKKKLTGGHTEAFF.

This clone was recorded only once. The chain combines TRBV7-2 with TRBJ2-1, with 11 nucleotides matching TRBD2. Germline V lookup: CDR1 SGHTA, CDR2 FQGNSA. V shed 1 base and J 5 bases; nucleotides not matched to a gene: 1. The CDR3 has 15 amino acids. The DNA for the CDR3 is TGTGCCAGCAGCTTAGGACTAGCGGGGAACAATGAGCAGTTCTTC. It yields the protein CASSLGLAGNNEQFF. Filled out from reference TRBV7-2 and TRBJ2-1, the complete variable domain reads GAGVSQSPSNKVTEKGKDVELRCDPISGHTALYWYRQSLGQGLEFLIYFQGNSAPDKSGLPSDRFSAERTGGSVSTLTIQRTQQEDSAVYLCASSLGLAGNNEQFFGPGTRLTVL.

CDR3 protein: CASSSPGGGLETQYF. For the CDR3, the DNA is TGCGCCAGCAGCTCCCCCGGGGGAGGGCTAGAGACCCAGTACTTC. This sequence joins TRBV5-1 and TRBJ2-5; TRBD2 aligns across 7 bases. Trimming cost V 3 bases and J 4 bases; bases outside gene matches: 9. Per germline, CDR1 SGHRS and CDR2 YFSETQ. This CDR3 is built from 15 residues.

The chain couples TRBV7-6 to TRBJ2-1, with D possibly being TRBD2 (7 bases). V shed 2 bases and J shed 0 bases, with 17 bases lying between them. Germline V gives CDR1 SGHVS, CDR2 FNYEAQ. This CDR3 comprises 18 residues. Here the CDR3 reads CASSLSWGGHSSYNEQFF. CDR3 bases: TGTGCCAGCAGCTTATCGTGGGGGGGACATAGCTCCTACAATGAGCAGTTCTTC.

This chain connects TRBV11-2 to TRBJ2-3; 8 nucleotides line up with TRBD1. V shed 0 bases and J 3 bases; nucleotides not matched to a gene: 2. CDR3 length: 15 amino acids. Per germline, CDR1 SGHAT and CDR2 FQNNGV. Written as DNA, the CDR3 is TGTGCCAGCAGCTTAGACAGGGGGCAGACAGATACGCAGTATTTT. It encodes CASSLDRGQTDTQYF.

The chain combines TRBV5-4 with TRBJ2-2; possibly TRBD1 for D (6 bases). V was pared by 6 bases and J by 2 bases, with 17 bases between. This CDR3 has 16 residues. Germline V lookup: CDR1 SGHNT, CDR2 YYREEE (reference sequence). Here the CDR3 DNA reads TGTGCCAGCACCCGGGACACTCTATCTAACACCGGGGAGCTGTTTTTT. This sequence encodes CASTRDTLSNTGELFF. Full variable domain (remainder filled in from reference TRBV5-4 and TRBJ2-2): ETGVTQSPTHLIKTRGQQVTLRCSSQSGHNTVSWYQQALGQGPQFIFQYYREEENGRGNFPPRFSGLQFPNYSSELNVNALELDDSALYLCASTRDTLSNTGELFFGEGSRLTVL.

The chain combines TRBV18 with TRBJ1-5; the match to TRBD1 covers 9 bases. The junction had 4 bases not matched to a gene; V was cut back by 3 bases and J by 1 base. Germline CDR1 KGHSH, CDR2 LQKENI. The CDR3 covers 16 residues. This chain's CDR3 is CASSPSTGGSNQPQHF. CDR3 nucleotide sequence: TGTGCCAGCTCACCTTCGACAGGGGGGAGCAATCAGCCCCAGCATTTT.

The chain couples TRBV6-5 to TRBJ2-7, with 8 bases lining up with TRBD1. Germline-derived CDR1 and CDR2 are MNHEY and SVGAGI. The CDR3 runs 12 residues. Losses at the gene ends were 4 bases for V and 6 bases for J; bases not matched to a gene: 2. DNA of the CDR3: TGTGCCAGCAGTTCTCAGGGGGCCGAGCAGTACTTC. Amino acid sequence: CASSSQGAEQYF.

The chain links TRBV5-1 to TRBJ2-7; D possibly corresponds to TRBD1 (8 bases). Germline V gene data show CDR1 as SGHRS and CDR2 as YFSETQ. The V end lost 2 bases, the J end lost 7 bases, and 19 bases lay between the germline ends. The CDR3 extends over 15 amino acids. For the CDR3, the DNA is TGCGCCAGCAGCTTATTCCAGGGGGCCGGGGGGGAGCAGTACTTC. Protein: CASSLFQGAGGEQYF.

The chain employs TRBV25-1 and TRBJ1-1, with D hard to call. Trimming stripped 1 base from V and 5 bases from J, with 11 bases between. Germline V gene data show CDR1 as MGHDK and CDR2 as SYGVNS. The CDR3 is 14 amino acids. CDR3 sequence reads: CASSEWGGNTEAFF. CDR3 coding DNA: TGTGCCAGCAGTGAATGGGGAGGAAATACTGAAGCTTTCTTT.

V and J are TRBV6-1 and TRBJ2-5; D is perhaps TRBD1 (6 bases). The closer fit of TRBJ2-7 to the DNA end suggests the J call may be wrong. Looked up from germline, CDR1 is MNHNS and CDR2 is SASEGT. The CDR3 totals 14 residues. CDR3 DNA sequence: TGTGCCAGCAGCGAGGTCCAGGGGCCCTACGAGCAGTACTTC. This codes for CASSEVQGPYEQYF.

The chain combines TRBV5-6 with TRBJ2-2; a weak D match, TRBD2 (6 bases). The germline V and J ends were trimmed by 0 bases and 5 bases, with 17 bases remaining between them. Germline loops: CDR1 SGHDT, CDR2 YYEEEE. This CDR3 contains 17 residues. CDR3 sequence: CASSLAAGSRYTGELFF. The CDR3 nucleotides read TGTGCCAGCAGCTTGGCAGCGGGCTCGAGGTATACCGGGGAGCTGTTTTTT.

V gene TRBV10-1 combines with J gene TRBJ1-1; D is perhaps TRBD1 (5 bases). Germline V lookup: CDR1 WNHNN, CDR2 SYGVQD (reference sequence). V lost 10 bases, J lost 8 bases, and 23 bases lay in between. The length of the CDR3 is 14 residues. CDR3 bases: TGCGCCATCGGAATAGGGACTACGGAAGACGAAGCTTTCTTT. Amino acids: CAIGIGTTEDEAFF.

About this clone itself: Other DNA sequences in this sample translate to the same CDR3. This rearrangement joins TRBV7-2 to TRBJ1-5, with 9 bases aligning to TRBD1. Germline V gives CDR1 SGHTA, CDR2 FQGNSA. Trimming removed 0 bases from V and 7 bases from J; junction bases left unmatched: 4. The CDR3 is made up of 15 amino acids. CDR3 amino acids: CASSLAGQGKQPQHF. CDR3 coding DNA: TGTGCCAGCAGCTTAGCGGGACAGGGAAAGCAGCCCCAGCATTTT.